This entry features one T cell receptor beta chain sequence. This sample was taken from a study of Ad26.COV2.S vaccination and SARS-CoV-2 variants. V was pared by 4 bases and J by 4 bases, with 5 bases of the junction left unmatched. CDR3 length: 14 residues. Germline loops: CDR1 SGHNT, CDR2 YENEEA. TCRdb's table, derived via immunoSEQ multiplex PCR, lists solely in-frame clones and lacks some. The sample has over 250,000 clones, about 87% seen once. Documented treatment: roughly 20 received Ad26.COV2.S at low or high dose, single or two shots; about 5 received placebo; per-sample allocation not given. Specimens were obtained on day 63 following the first vaccine or placebo injection. A Boston donor was an adult aged 18-55 years.

This clonotype was obtained from a person aged 18 to 65 who received the Ad26.COV2.S COVID-19 vaccine or a placebo. The gene calls are TRBV11-3 and TRBJ2-7, with 9 bases that match TRBD1. The specimen comprised peripheral blood, sampled in a trial of Ad26.COV2.S vaccine versus placebo. CDR3 bases: TGTGCCAGCAGCTCTGAGGGACAGGGATACGAGCAGTACTTC. As protein: CASSSEGQGYEQYF.